A single sample gave rise to the 24 T cell receptor beta chains below, sequenced in a study of OX40 agonist ivuxolimab in advanced cancers. The repertoire was sequenced with immunoSEQ multiplex PCR; TCRdb's copy has only in-frame clones and lacks some. The data hold approximately 40,000 clones, with about 91% observed a single time. The sample consisted of CD4+ or CD8+ T cells sorted from blood, taken in a trial of the OX40 agonist ivuxolimab. The receptors originated from an adult with an advanced solid tumor such as melanoma, head and neck, liver or kidney cancer.

J is TRBJ2-7 and V is TRBV5-4; 10 nucleotides align to TRBD1. The CDR3 is 18 residues long. Germline CDR1 reads SGHNT; CDR2 reads YYREEE (reference sequence). V trimming: 0 bases; J trimming: 6 bases; junction bases outside the gene matches: 15. The CDR3 region has the DNA TGTGCCAGCAGCTTGGGACAGGGGGCCGCCAACCGCAGGGCCGAGCAGTACTTC. This codes for CASSLGQGAANRRAEQYF.

J is TRBJ2-1 and V is TRBV4-1; possibly TRBD1 for D (5 bases). Trimming cost V 1 base and J 10 bases, with 17 bases left between them. CDR3 size: 15 residues. Germline V gene sequence: CDR1 MGHRA, CDR2 YSYEKL. The chain's CDR3 is CASSQVSTLGLEQFF. CDR3 DNA sequence: TGCGCCAGCAGCCAAGTCTCGACCCTGGGGCTAGAGCAGTTCTTC.

This rearrangement joins TRBV10-3 to TRBJ2-7; D is unclear. V was shortened by 7 bases and J by 0 bases, with 13 bases between the two germline ends. Germline V gene sequence: CDR1 ENHRY, CDR2 SYGVKD. The CDR3 spans 14 residues. In DNA form, the CDR3 reads TGTGCCATCACTAGATCGCTTTACTCCTACGAGCAGTACTTC. It yields the protein CAITRSLYSYEQYF.

The CDR3 spells CASSLAGTITYEQYF. The CDR3 DNA sequence: TGCGCCAGCAGCTTGGCTGGCACTATCACCTACGAGCAGTACTTC. The rearrangement links TRBV5-1 to TRBJ2-7; D gene unclear. Germline-derived CDR1 and CDR2 are SGHRS and YFSETQ. This CDR3 has 15 residues. V lost 0 bases, J lost 2 bases, and 12 bases lay in between.

V and J are TRBV6-1 and TRBJ2-7; the match to TRBD2 covers 14 bases. The germline V gene encodes CDR1 MNHNS and CDR2 SASEGT. The CDR3 contains 16 residues. V gave up 2 bases and J gave up 3 bases; unmatched junction bases: 3. CDR3 protein: CASSEWGLAGVYEQYF. The DNA of the CDR3 is TGTGCCAGCAGTGAATGGGGACTAGCGGGAGTCTACGAGCAGTACTTC.

The V gene is TRBV4-3, the J gene TRBJ1-2; no clear D gene. Trimming stripped 1 base from V and 4 bases from J, with 10 bases between. This CDR3 comprises 14 residues. The germline gives CDR1 LGHNA, CDR2 YSLEER. This CDR3 is CASSQVRTTYGYTF. The CDR3 DNA follows: TGCGCCAGCAGCCAAGTCCGCACTACCTATGGCTACACCTTC.

This clone was seen a few times. J is TRBJ2-5 and V is TRBV5-6, with D unclear. This CDR3 contains 15 residues. The germline V and J ends were trimmed by 1 base and 0 bases, with 10 bases remaining between them. CDR1 is SGHDT, CDR2 YYEEEE, per germline. The CDR3 loop is CASSLWYVDQETQYF. The CDR3 DNA sequence: TGTGCCAGCAGCTTGTGGTATGTCGACCAAGAGACCCAGTACTTC.

This rearrangement joins TRBV7-8 to TRBJ1-5, with a weak D call TRBD1 (5 bases). CDR3 length: 15 residues. Trimming pared 5 bases from V and 4 bases from J, leaving 15 bases between. CDR1 and CDR2 from the germline V gene are SGHVS and FQNEAQ. The chain's CDR3 is CASSGGRLRNQPQHF. Here the CDR3 DNA reads TGTGCCAGCAGCGGGGGACGGCTTAGGAATCAGCCCCAGCATTTT.

The chain uses TRBV27 and TRBJ1-5; 7 nucleotides line up with TRBD1. J gave up 6 bases and V 2 bases, and 4 bases lay outside the gene matches. Germline V gives CDR1 MNHEY, CDR2 SMNVEV (reference sequence). The CDR3 has 14 amino acids. As DNA, the CDR3 is TGTGCCAGCAGTTTAGGCAGGGGGGGTCAGCCCCAGCATTTT. This sequence encodes CASSLGRGGQPQHF.

V usage is TRBV11-2 and J usage is TRBJ2-7; 9 bases are a match to TRBD1. CDR1 is SGHAT, CDR2 FQNNGV, per germline. The V segment lost 0 bases and the J segment 5 bases; nucleotides outside the gene matches: 11. The CDR3 covers 17 residues. The CDR3 DNA reads TGTGCCAGCAGCTTAGATCTGGGGGGACAGGGCTTCCACGAGCAGTACTTC. This gives the protein CASSLDLGGQGFHEQYF.

This sequence joins TRBV29-1 and TRBJ1-1; a weak D match, TRBD1 (5 bases). Germline V gene data show CDR1 as SQVTM and CDR2 as ANQGSEA. The CDR3 runs 12 residues. V lost 4 bases, J lost 4 bases, and 10 bases lay in between. The CDR3 spells CSVVVGTTEAFF. The CDR3 DNA is TGCAGCGTTGTGGTAGGGACCACTGAAGCTTTCTTT.

The table lists this clone with a count of one. The chain carries TRBV5-3 and TRBJ2-5; 10 bases fit TRBD2. TRBV5-3 is known as an ORF, though its function is uncertain. This CDR3 spans 18 amino acids. V lost 2 bases to trimming and J lost 4 bases; unmatched junction nucleotides: 14. DNA for the CDR3: TGTGCCAGAAGCTTCCCCACACCCCAGCGGGAGGGCCGAGAGACCCAGTACTTC. Translation gives CARSFPTPQREGRETQYF.

The CDR3 DNA is TGTGCCAGCAGCTTGAGAGAAAACCCCTACGAGCAGTACTTC. Translating it yields CASSLRENPYEQYF. This chain links TRBV11-2 with TRBJ2-7, with D uncertain. Germline V gene sequence: CDR1 SGHAT, CDR2 FQNNGV. The CDR3 has 14 amino acids. V dropped 3 bases and J dropped 2 bases, with 11 bases sitting between them.

The V gene is TRBV7-9, the J gene TRBJ2-7; D is unclear. The CDR3 consists of 15 residues. The ends were cut back, 5 bases at V and 1 base at J, with 15 bases in the middle. Germline V lookup: CDR1 SEHNR, CDR2 FQNEAQ (reference sequence). The DNA for the CDR3 is TGTGCCAGCAGCCCCCGATCCGTCGGGTCCTACGAGCAGTACTTC. It is translated as CASSPRSVGSYEQYF.

This clone showed up just a few times. V and J are TRBV5-1 and TRBJ1-1; tentatively, D is TRBD1 (6 bases). This CDR3 contains 14 residues. V shed 1 base and J shed 2 bases, with 9 bases lying between them. CDR1 SGHRS and CDR2 YFSETQ come from the germline V gene. The CDR3 reads CASSLWDTNTEAFF. CDR3 nucleotide sequence: TGCGCCAGCAGCTTGTGGGACACCAACACTGAAGCTTTCTTT.

As DNA, the CDR3 is TGTGCCAGCAGCTTCCAGCGGGATTACGAGCAGTACTTC. This gives the protein CASSFQRDYEQYF. The chain is built from TRBV7-8 and TRBJ2-7, with 7 bases fitting TRBD2. V lost 3 bases and J lost 4; bases outside the gene matches: 3. Germline-derived CDR1 and CDR2 are SGHVS and FQNEAQ. The CDR3 extends over 13 amino acids.

V is TRBV28 and J is TRBJ1-5; a weak D match, TRBD1 (5 bases). V gave up 6 bases and J gave up 6 bases, with 21 bases separating them. CDR1 and CDR2 (germline): MDHEN, SYDVKM. The CDR3 loop spans 16 amino acids. The CDR3 sequence: CASSYNGGRASQPQHF. Here the CDR3 DNA reads TGTGCCAGCAGCTACAACGGGGGGAGAGCGAGTCAGCCCCAGCATTTT.

The V gene is TRBV7-8, the J gene TRBJ1-2; 11 bases match TRBD1. V was clipped by 5 bases and J by 4 bases; unmatched bases: 3. The length of the CDR3 is 14 residues. Germline CDR1 is SGHVS and CDR2 is FQNEAQ. For the CDR3, the DNA is TGTGCCAGCAGCACGGGACAGGGGGTCTATGGCTACACCTTC. Amino acids: CASSTGQGVYGYTF.

The genes are TRBV7-6 and TRBJ2-7; 9 nucleotides align to TRBD1. V lost 6 bases, J lost 4 bases, and 10 bases stayed unmatched. The germline V gene has CDR1 SGHVS and CDR2 FNYEAQ. This CDR3 is built from 15 residues. CDR3 nucleotide sequence: TGTGCCAGCAGAAAGACAGGGGGGCTAGAGTACGAGCAGTACTTC. Translating gives CASRKTGGLEYEQYF. The whole variable domain, remainder taken from reference TRBV7-6 and TRBJ2-7, is GAGVSQSPRYKVTKRGQDVALRCDPISGHVSLYWYRQALGQGPEFLTYFNYEAQQDKSGLPNDRFSAERPEGSISTLTIQRTEQRDSAMYRCASRKTGGLEYEQYFGPGTRLTVT.

The rearrangement uses TRBV28 and TRBJ2-1; D ambiguous. V shed 10 bases and J shed 8 bases, with 18 bases lying between them. The CDR3 is 13 residues long. In germline, CDR1 is MDHEN, CDR2 SYDVKM. CDR3 bases: TGTGCCACCTTTGGGGAAGCATGGGATGAGCAGTTCTTC. The encoded protein is CATFGEAWDEQFF.

This rearrangement joins TRBV6-1 to TRBJ2-7, with TRBD1 matching over 7 bases. The germline CDR1 and CDR2 sequences are MNHNS and SASEGT. The CDR3 has 14 amino acids. The junction had 7 bases not matched to a gene; V was cut back by 2 bases and J by 6 bases. The CDR3 is CASSESGQRGEQYF. The CDR3 DNA sequence: TGTGCCAGCAGTGAATCGGGACAGAGAGGCGAGCAGTACTTC.

The chain uses TRBV4-1 and TRBJ2-1; TRBD2 matches at 10 bases. The junction had 6 bases not matched to a gene; V was cut back by 1 base and J by 9 bases. The CDR3 totals 15 residues. Germline V CDR1 and CDR2: MGHRA, YSYEKL. DNA of the CDR3: TGCGCCAGCAGCCAAGGAGTAGCGGGAGGAAGTGAGCAGTTCTTC. Translated, it gives CASSQGVAGGSEQFF.

V is TRBV7-9 and J is TRBJ2-7; 12 bases match TRBD2. There are 16 residues in the CDR3. The germline gives CDR1 SEHNR, CDR2 FQNEAQ (reference sequence). The V gene end was trimmed by 4 bases and the J gene end by 12 bases; junction bases not matched to a gene: 16. CDR3 sequence (DNA): TGTGCCAGCAGCTCGACCGACCGACTAGCGGGAGAAGGGAGGTACTTC. This sequence encodes CASSSTDRLAGEGRYF.

This chain links TRBV7-3 with TRBJ2-1, with D possibly being TRBD1 or TRBD2 (5 bases each). Trimming removed 5 bases from V and 4 bases from J, with 12 bases in between. The CDR3 has 14 residues. From germline, CDR1 is SGHTA and CDR2 FQGTGA. CDR3 protein: CASSPVGGYNEQFF. CDR3 coding DNA: TGTGCCAGCAGCCCCGTTGGGGGATACAATGAGCAGTTCTTC.